This TCR beta chain comes out of a study of blood T cell repertoires in COVID-19. In germline, CDR1 is SGDLS, CDR2 YYNGEE. J was trimmed by 8 bases and V by 4 bases; bases with no gene match: 9. The CDR3 sequence is 14 residues long. Data came from immunoSEQ multiplex PCR; TCRdb stores just in-frame clones and leaves some out. The sample records about 26,000 clones, about 88% being singletons. The clonotype originates from a man between 65 and 85 years old with active COVID-19. This chain links TRBV9 with TRBJ1-2; 9 bases fit TRBD1. Sequencing was performed on peripheral blood. In DNA form, the CDR3 reads TGTGCCAGCAGCCCCGGACAGGGGATGGGAGGCTACACCTTC. The encoded protein is CASSPGQGMGGYTF.